Below, 28 T cell receptor beta chains from the same sample are listed, as sequenced in a study of blood T cell repertoires in COVID-19. The data were produced by immunoSEQ multiplex PCR, yet TCRdb's version contains in-frame clones alone and is incomplete. The profile covers tens of thousands of clones, with 75% to 90% appearing a single time and 8.5% to 10% taken by the ten largest. The source material was peripheral blood. The receptor set was obtained from a young man with active or convalescent COVID-19.

The chain is built from TRBV5-5 and TRBJ2-3; 10 bases fit TRBD1. This CDR3 spans 15 amino acids. The V segment lost 5 bases and the J segment 2 bases; nucleotides outside the gene matches: 5. The germline V gene encodes CDR1 SGHKS and CDR2 YYEKEE (reference sequence). CDR3 protein: CASRRTGGNTDTQYF. Written as DNA, the CDR3 is TGTGCCAGCAGAAGGACAGGGGGAAACACAGATACGCAGTATTTT.

The gene calls are TRBV5-6 and TRBJ1-1; 7 nucleotides align to TRBD1. Germline trimming cut 5 bases from V and 6 bases from J; bases unmatched to any gene: 7. Germline CDR1 and CDR2: SGHDT and YYEEEE. CDR3 length: 13 residues. CDR3 DNA sequence: TGTGCCAGCAGTTTCGACAGGGACCCTGAAGCTTTCTTT. Its translation: CASSFDRDPEAFF.

The V gene is TRBV19, the J gene TRBJ2-1; 14 bases agree with TRBD2. With V trimmed by 5 bases and J by 6 bases, 12 bases remained unmatched. This CDR3 has 18 amino acids. CDR1 is LNHDA and CDR2 is SQIVND in the germline V gene (reference sequence). DNA for the CDR3: TGTGCCAGTAGTCGACGGGGACTAGCGGGAGCAGAGCGCAATGAGCAGTTCTTC. It is translated as CASSRRGLAGAERNEQFF.

The chain combines TRBV27 with TRBJ2-7; the D gene is possibly TRBD2 (7 bases). Trimming took off 3 bases at V and 2 bases at J, with 14 bases between the two ends. Germline CDR1 reads MNHEY; CDR2 reads SMNVEV (reference sequence). The CDR3 is made up of 15 amino acids. The CDR3 region is CASSFSRGHPYEQYV. As DNA, the CDR3 is TGTGCCAGCAGTTTCTCGCGGGGGCATCCCTACGAGCAGTACGTC.

The J gene is TRBJ2-2, the V gene TRBV5-4, with 7 bases fitting TRBD1. This CDR3 has 15 residues. V trimming: 3 bases; J trimming: 2 bases; junction bases outside the gene matches: 4. CDR1 and CDR2 from the germline V gene are SGHNT and YYREEE (reference sequence). CDR3 in DNA: TGTGCCAGCAGCTCGGGACAGCATAACACCGGGGAGCTGTTTTTT. Its protein product is CASSSGQHNTGELFF.

This chain connects TRBV19 to TRBJ2-4, with TRBD2 matching over 12 bases. The CDR3 spans 16 residues. Germline V gene data show CDR1 as LNHDA and CDR2 as SQIVND (reference sequence). V was pared by 5 bases and J by 2 bases, with 4 bases of the junction left unmatched. Here the CDR3 DNA reads TGTGCCAGTAGTCTAGCGGGAGGGCCGACCAAAAACATTCAGTACTTC. Residues: CASSLAGGPTKNIQYF. Using reference TRBV19 and TRBJ2-4 for the parts outside the CDR3, the full variable domain is DGGITQSPKYLFRKEGQNVTLSCEQNLNHDAMYWYRQDPGQGLRLIYYSQIVNDFQKGDIAEGYSVSREKKESFPLTVTSAQKNPTAFYLCASSLAGGPTKNIQYFGAGTRLSVL.

The chain has TRBV29-1 and TRBJ1-1; maybe TRBD1 (5 bases). The CDR3 totals 13 residues. Germline CDR1 reads SQVTM; CDR2 reads ANQGSEA. CDR3 coding DNA: TGCAGTGATGGGGCCAATGCGAACACTGAAGCTTTCTTT. Protein sequence: CSDGANANTEAFF.

The chain has TRBV2 and TRBJ2-5, with 8 bases fitting TRBD2. Germline V lookup: CDR1 SNHLY, CDR2 FYNNEI. After removal of 3 bases from V and 6 bases from J, the junction contained 27 bases not matched to a gene. The length of the CDR3 is 21 residues. The CDR3 bases are TGTGCCAGCAGTGACCCCCCGGGCCTGAACCACTCAGCGGGAGTGGCAAAGACCCAGTACTTC. Translation gives CASSDPPGLNHSAGVAKTQYF.

The gene calls are TRBV5-1 and TRBJ1-6; TRBD1 agrees at 8 bases. V gave up 1 base and J gave up 6 bases; unmatched junction bases: 3. Germline values: CDR1 SGHRS, CDR2 YFSETQ. The CDR3 is 15 residues long. CDR3 loop: CASSLTGTGNSPLHF. The CDR3 nucleotides read TGCGCCAGCAGCTTGACCGGGACAGGTAATTCACCCCTCCACTTT.

The V call is TRBV7-2, the J call TRBJ1-3; a possible D gene is TRBD1 (6 bases). Between the trimmed V and J ends, which lost 5 bases and 2 bases, there was a span of 13 bases. The germline CDR1 and CDR2 sequences are SGHTA and FQGNSA. The CDR3 sequence is 15 residues long. This CDR3 is CASSPGGATGNTIYF. Written as DNA, the CDR3 is TGTGCCAGCAGCCCGGGGGGGGCTACTGGAAACACCATATATTTT.

The chain couples TRBV5-1 to TRBJ2-7, with TRBD1 matching 9 bases. The length of the CDR3 is 14 residues. The V gene end was trimmed by 4 bases and the J gene end by 5 bases; junction bases not matched to a gene: 7. The germline V gene encodes CDR1 SGHRS and CDR2 YFSETQ. Written as DNA, the CDR3 is TGCGCCAGCAGCAAACAAAGACAGGGGGACGAGCAGTACTTC. Translation gives CASSKQRQGDEQYF.

The chain is built from TRBV10-1 and TRBJ1-6; D remains unclear. Germline assignment: CDR1 WNHNN and CDR2 SYGVQD (reference sequence). CDR3 length: 14 amino acids. The ends were cut back, 3 bases at V and 7 bases at J, with 10 bases in the middle. For the CDR3, the DNA is TGCGCCAGCAGTGATGGCAGTTCAAATTCACCCCTCCACTTT. Protein: CASSDGSSNSPLHF.

This rearrangement joins TRBV6-6 to TRBJ1-2; 9 positions match TRBD1. V lost 8 bases, J lost 3 bases, and 7 bases stayed unmatched. The length of the CDR3 is 14 residues. The germline gives CDR1 MNHNY, CDR2 SVGAGI (reference sequence). CDR3 amino acids: CASFVGDRDYGYTF. CDR3 nucleotides: TGTGCCAGCTTTGTAGGGGACAGGGACTATGGCTACACCTTC.

This sequence joins TRBV11-3 and TRBJ2-3; D call uncertain. V lost 5 bases and J lost 2, with 11 bases in between. The germline CDR1 and CDR2 sequences are SGHNT and YENEEA. This CDR3 is built from 14 residues. The CDR3 sequence is CASSALSYTDTQYF. Here the CDR3 DNA reads TGTGCCAGCAGCGCGCTTAGTTACACAGATACGCAGTATTTT.

J is TRBJ2-7 and V is TRBV2; 10 bases are a match to TRBD2. CDR3 length equals 14 residues. CDR1 is SNHLY and CDR2 is FYNNEI in the germline V gene. Trimming at V came to 0 bases and at J to 7 bases, leaving 3 bases not matched to a gene. The CDR3 sequence is CASSEAAGGREQYV. DNA for the CDR3: TGTGCCAGCAGTGAAGCAGCGGGAGGGAGAGAGCAGTACGTC.

V and J are TRBV5-4 and TRBJ2-5; possibly TRBD1 for D (6 bases). V was trimmed by 3 bases and J by 5 bases, leaving 14 bases between them. The CDR3 is made up of 14 amino acids. Per germline, CDR1 SGHNT and CDR2 YYREEE (reference sequence). CDR3 coding DNA: TGTGCCAGCAGCTCTCCCTCAGGGGTCGAGACCCAGTACTTC. Translating gives CASSSPSGVETQYF.

The V call is TRBV5-1, the J call TRBJ2-3; a weak D match, TRBD2 (6 bases). Per germline, CDR1 SGHRS and CDR2 YFSETQ. V gave up 3 bases and J gave up 2 bases, with 16 bases separating them. The CDR3 extends over 16 amino acids. CDR3 region: CASSSGGFGNTDTQYF. CDR3 sequence (DNA): TGCGCCAGCAGCTCTGGGGGGTTCGGTAACACAGATACGCAGTATTTT.

The chain combines TRBV27 with TRBJ1-5; D is ambiguous. The CDR3 length is 14 residues. V was shortened by 2 bases and J by 2 bases, with 7 bases between the two germline ends. Germline values: CDR1 MNHEY, CDR2 SMNVEV (reference sequence). CDR3: CASSLEGRNQPQHF. DNA of the CDR3: TGTGCCAGCAGTTTAGAGGGCCGCAATCAGCCCCAGCATTTT.

The CDR3 DNA reads TGTGCCAGCTCCCCGAGACAGGGAAGCTTCTACGAGCAGTACTTC. Translation: CASSPRQGSFYEQYF. This chain links TRBV18 with TRBJ2-7; the match to TRBD1 covers 7 bases. Germline lookup yields CDR1 KGHSH and CDR2 LQKENI. V lost 6 bases, J lost 3 bases, and 11 bases stayed unmatched. The CDR3 length is 15 residues.

This chain uses TRBV7-9 with TRBJ2-1; D remains unclear. Trimming took 1 base from V and 8 from J, leaving 9 bases between them. The V gene's germline CDR1 is SEHNR and CDR2 FQNEAQ (reference sequence). The CDR3 loop spans 13 amino acids. CDR3 sequence reads: CASSLEPRDEQFF. The CDR3 nucleotides read TGTGCCAGCAGCTTAGAACCTCGGGATGAGCAGTTCTTC.

V gene TRBV19 combines with J gene TRBJ2-3; 7 nucleotides agree with TRBD2. The trim removed 6 bases at V and 10 bases at J, leaving 16 bases unmatched. The CDR3 has 15 residues. Germline values: CDR1 LNHDA, CDR2 SQIVND (reference sequence). The CDR3 DNA reads TGTGCCAGTAGGGTACATAGTGGGGGAGGGGATGCGCAGTATTTT. Amino acid sequence: CASRVHSGGGDAQYF.

With regard to this clone: This CDR3 is also generated by other DNA sequences in the sample. Here the CDR3 reads CASSETGLGGYTF. CDR3 DNA: TGTGCCAGCAGTGAGACAGGTCTAGGGGGCTACACCTTC. The chain recombines TRBV6-1 with TRBJ1-2; a possible D gene is TRBD1 (6 bases). CDR3 length: 13 residues. Germline V lookup: CDR1 MNHNS, CDR2 SASEGT. V dropped 3 bases and J dropped 8 bases, with 13 bases sitting between them.

The table lists this clone with a few counts. The chain is built from TRBV5-1 and TRBJ1-2; the match to TRBD1 covers 7 bases. Germline V gene data show CDR1 as SGHRS and CDR2 as YFSETQ. Trimming removed 0 bases from V and 1 base from J; junction bases left unmatched: 0. The length of the CDR3 is 14 residues. Here the CDR3 reads CASSLGQGNYGYTF. The CDR3 DNA reads TGCGCCAGCAGCTTGGGACAGGGTAACTATGGCTACACCTTC.

The CDR3 nucleotides are TGTGCCAGCTCACCTCTTGGACAGGCTACCAGCTCTGGGGCCAACGTCCTGACTTTC. It specifies CASSPLGQATSSGANVLTF. V is TRBV18 and J is TRBJ2-6, with 7 bases aligning to TRBD1. The CDR3 spans 19 residues. Trimming at V came to 3 bases and at J to 0 bases, leaving 11 bases not matched to a gene. Germline values: CDR1 KGHSH, CDR2 LQKENI.

In DNA form, the CDR3 reads TGTGCCAGCAGCCAAGATCGAGGGTTTAATTCACCCCTCCACTTT. This gives the protein CASSQDRGFNSPLHF. The V gene is TRBV3-1 (or the pseudogene TRBV3-2), the J gene TRBJ1-6; D is undetermined. The CDR3 sequence is 15 residues long. Trimming left V 0 bases short and J 6 bases short, with 9 bases between. Germline CDR1 LGHDT, CDR2 YNNKEL (reference sequence).

The chain uses TRBV7-9 and TRBJ1-1; no clear D. The CDR3 runs to 13 residues. Trimming shortened V by 1 base and J by 11 bases, and 14 bases separated the two germline ends. Germline-derived CDR1 and CDR2 are SEHNR and FQNEAQ (reference sequence). CDR3 nucleotide sequence: TGTGCCAGCAGCTTAGTAGTGGCCGGGTCGGCTTTCTTT. This codes for CASSLVVAGSAFF.

The CDR3 DNA reads as TGTGCCAGCAGCTACACAGGGGACCAGCCCCAGCATTTT. Translation gives CASSYTGDQPQHF. V is TRBV7-9 and J is TRBJ1-5; 7 bases line up with TRBD1. The CDR3 totals 13 residues. V lost 4 bases, J lost 7 bases, and 4 bases stayed unmatched. CDR1 and CDR2 (germline): SEHNR, FQNEAQ (reference sequence).

The genes are TRBV23-1 and TRBJ2-3, with D perhaps matching TRBD1 (5 bases). TRBV23-1 is an ORF, with its function uncertain. Trimming took 2 bases from V and 2 from J, leaving 11 bases between them. The CDR3 totals 15 residues. CDR3 nucleotides: TGCGCCAGCAGTCAAAAGACAGCCATCACAGATACGCAGTATTTT. Translating it yields CASSQKTAITDTQYF.